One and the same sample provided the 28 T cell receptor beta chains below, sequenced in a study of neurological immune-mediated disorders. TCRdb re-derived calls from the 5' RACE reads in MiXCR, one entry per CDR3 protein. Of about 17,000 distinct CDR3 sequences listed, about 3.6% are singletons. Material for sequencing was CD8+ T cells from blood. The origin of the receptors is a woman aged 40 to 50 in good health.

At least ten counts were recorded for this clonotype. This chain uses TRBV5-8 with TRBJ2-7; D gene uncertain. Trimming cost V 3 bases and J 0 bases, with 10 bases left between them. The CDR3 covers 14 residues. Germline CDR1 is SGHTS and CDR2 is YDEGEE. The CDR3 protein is CASSSRVHSYEQYF. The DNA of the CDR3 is TGTGCCAGCAGCTCCCGGGTCCACTCCTACGAGCAGTACTTC.

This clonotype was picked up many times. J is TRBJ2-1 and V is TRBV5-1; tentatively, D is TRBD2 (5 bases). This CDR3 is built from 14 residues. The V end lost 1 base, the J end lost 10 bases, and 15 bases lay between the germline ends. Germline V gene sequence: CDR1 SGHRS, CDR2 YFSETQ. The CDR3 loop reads CASSLPPSKGEQFF. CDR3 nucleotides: TGCGCCAGCAGCTTGCCGCCTAGCAAGGGCGAGCAGTTCTTC. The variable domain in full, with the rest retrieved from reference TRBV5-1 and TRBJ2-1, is KAGVTQTPRYLIKTRGQQVTLSCSPISGHRSVSWYQQTPGQGLQFLFEYFSETQRNKGNFPGRFSGRQFSNSRSEMNVSTLELGDSALYLCASSLPPSKGEQFFGPGTRLTVL.

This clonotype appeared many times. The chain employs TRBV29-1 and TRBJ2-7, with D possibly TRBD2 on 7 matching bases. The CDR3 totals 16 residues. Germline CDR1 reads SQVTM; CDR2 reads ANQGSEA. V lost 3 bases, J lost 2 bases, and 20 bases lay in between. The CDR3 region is CSVEGGVDSRPYEQYF. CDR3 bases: TGCAGCGTTGAGGGGGGGGTGGACAGCCGACCCTACGAGCAGTACTTC.

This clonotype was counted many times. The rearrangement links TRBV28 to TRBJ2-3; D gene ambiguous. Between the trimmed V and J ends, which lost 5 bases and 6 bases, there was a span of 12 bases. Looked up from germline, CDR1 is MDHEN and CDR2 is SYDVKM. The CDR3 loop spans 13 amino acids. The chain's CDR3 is CASSSQVWDTQYF. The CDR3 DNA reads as TGTGCCAGCAGTAGTCAGGTTTGGGATACGCAGTATTTT.

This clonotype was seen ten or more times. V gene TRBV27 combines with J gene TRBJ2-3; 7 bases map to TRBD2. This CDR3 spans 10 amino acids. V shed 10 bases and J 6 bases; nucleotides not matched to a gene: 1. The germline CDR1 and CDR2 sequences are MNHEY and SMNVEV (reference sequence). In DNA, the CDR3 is TGTGCCACCGGGGGGGATACGCAGTATTTT. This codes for CATGGDTQYF.

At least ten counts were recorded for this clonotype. CDR3 DNA sequence: TGTGCCAGCTCAGCAGGGGAAGGGGCCAACGTCCTGACTTTC. Translation: CASSAGEGANVLTF. V usage is TRBV6-4 and J usage is TRBJ2-6, with a tentative D call TRBD1 (6 bases). The CDR3 is 14 residues long. Trimming removed 8 bases at V and 4 bases at J, with 12 bases between. Germline values: CDR1 MRHNA, CDR2 SNTAGT.

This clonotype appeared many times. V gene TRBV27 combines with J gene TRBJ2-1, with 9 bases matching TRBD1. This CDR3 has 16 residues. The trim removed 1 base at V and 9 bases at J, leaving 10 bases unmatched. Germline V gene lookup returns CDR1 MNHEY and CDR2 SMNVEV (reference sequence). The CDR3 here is CASSLFRTGAGVEQFF. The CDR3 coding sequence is TGTGCCAGCAGTTTATTTCGGACAGGGGCCGGTGTTGAGCAGTTCTTC.

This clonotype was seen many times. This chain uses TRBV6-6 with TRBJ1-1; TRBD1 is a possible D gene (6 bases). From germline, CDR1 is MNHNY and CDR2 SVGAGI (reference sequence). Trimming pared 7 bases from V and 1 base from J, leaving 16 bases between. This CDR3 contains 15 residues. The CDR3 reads CASTLYRDKNTEAFF. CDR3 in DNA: TGTGCCAGCACCTTATACCGGGACAAGAACACTGAAGCTTTCTTT.

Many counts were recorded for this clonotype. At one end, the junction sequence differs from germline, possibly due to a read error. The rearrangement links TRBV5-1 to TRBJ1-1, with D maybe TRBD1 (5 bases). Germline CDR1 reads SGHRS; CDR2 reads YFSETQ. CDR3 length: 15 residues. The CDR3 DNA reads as TGCGCCAGCAGCTTGGCGCGTGGGGCGGGCACTGAAGTTTTCTTT. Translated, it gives CASSLARGAGTEVFF.

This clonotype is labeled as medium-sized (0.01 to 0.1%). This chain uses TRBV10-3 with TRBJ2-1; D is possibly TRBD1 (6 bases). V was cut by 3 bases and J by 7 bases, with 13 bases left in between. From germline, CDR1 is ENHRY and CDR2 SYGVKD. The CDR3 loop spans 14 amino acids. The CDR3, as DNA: TGTGCCATCAGTGAAGGTGGCAGGGGAAATGAGCAGTTCTTC. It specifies CAISEGGRGNEQFF.

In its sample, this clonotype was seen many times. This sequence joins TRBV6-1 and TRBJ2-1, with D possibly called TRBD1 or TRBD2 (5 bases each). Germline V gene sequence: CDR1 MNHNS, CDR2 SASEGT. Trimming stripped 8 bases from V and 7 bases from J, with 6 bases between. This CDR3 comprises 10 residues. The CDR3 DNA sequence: TGTGCCAGCTGGGGGAATGAGCAGTTCTTC. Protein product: CASWGNEQFF.

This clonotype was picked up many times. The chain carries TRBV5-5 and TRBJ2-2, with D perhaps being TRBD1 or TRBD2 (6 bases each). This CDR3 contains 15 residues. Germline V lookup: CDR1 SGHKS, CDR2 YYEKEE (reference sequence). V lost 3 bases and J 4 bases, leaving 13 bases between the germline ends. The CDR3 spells CASSYRGPGTGELFF. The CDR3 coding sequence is TGTGCCAGCAGCTATCGGGGGCCGGGCACCGGGGAGCTGTTTTTT.

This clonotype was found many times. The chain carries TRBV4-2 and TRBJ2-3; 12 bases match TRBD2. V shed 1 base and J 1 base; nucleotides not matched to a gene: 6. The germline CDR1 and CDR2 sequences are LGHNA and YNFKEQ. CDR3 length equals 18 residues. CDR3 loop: CASSQGLSSGRGTDTQYF. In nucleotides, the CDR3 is TGTGCCAGCAGCCAAGGCCTCTCTAGCGGGAGGGGCACAGATACGCAGTATTTT.

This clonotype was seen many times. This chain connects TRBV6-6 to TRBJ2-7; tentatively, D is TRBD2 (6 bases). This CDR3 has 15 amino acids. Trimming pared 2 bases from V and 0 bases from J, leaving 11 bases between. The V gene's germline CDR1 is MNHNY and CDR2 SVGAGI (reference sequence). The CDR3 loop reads CASSYIDGSSYEQYF. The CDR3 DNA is TGTGCCAGCAGTTACATAGACGGGAGCTCCTACGAGCAGTACTTC.

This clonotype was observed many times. The CDR3 sequence is CASSPHRISYEQYF. The CDR3 coding sequence is TGTGCCAGCAGCCCTCACAGAATCTCCTACGAGCAGTACTTC. This chain uses TRBV14 with TRBJ2-7; D call uncertain. The germline V gene has CDR1 SGHDN and CDR2 FVKESK. Between the trimmed V and J ends, which lost 4 bases and 0 bases, there was a span of 10 bases. The CDR3 sequence is 14 residues long.

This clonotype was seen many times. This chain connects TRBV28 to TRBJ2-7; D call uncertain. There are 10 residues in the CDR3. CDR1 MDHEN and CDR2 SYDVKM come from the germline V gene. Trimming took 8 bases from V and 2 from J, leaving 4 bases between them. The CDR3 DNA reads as TGTGCCAGCGCTACCTACGAGCAGTACTTC. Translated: CASATYEQYF.

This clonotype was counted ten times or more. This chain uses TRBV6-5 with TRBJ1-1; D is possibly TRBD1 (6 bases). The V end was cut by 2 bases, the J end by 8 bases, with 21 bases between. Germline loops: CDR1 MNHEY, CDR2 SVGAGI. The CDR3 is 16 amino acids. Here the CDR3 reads CASSYGIKWAGVEAFF. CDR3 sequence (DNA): TGTGCCAGCAGTTACGGCATCAAATGGGCAGGGGTCGAAGCTTTCTTT.

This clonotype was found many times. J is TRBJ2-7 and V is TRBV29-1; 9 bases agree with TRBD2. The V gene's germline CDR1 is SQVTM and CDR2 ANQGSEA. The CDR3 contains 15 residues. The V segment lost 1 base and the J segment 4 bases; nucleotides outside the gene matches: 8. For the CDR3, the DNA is TGCAGCGTTGAAGTTAGTAGCGGGAGAAGTTACGAGCAGTACTTC. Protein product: CSVEVSSGRSYEQYF.

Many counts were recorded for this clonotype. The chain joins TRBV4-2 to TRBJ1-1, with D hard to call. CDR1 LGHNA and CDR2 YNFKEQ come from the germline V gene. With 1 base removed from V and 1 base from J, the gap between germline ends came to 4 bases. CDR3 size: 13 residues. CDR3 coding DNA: TGTGCCAGCAGCCAAGGGGAGAACACTGAAGCTTTCTTT. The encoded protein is CASSQGENTEAFF.

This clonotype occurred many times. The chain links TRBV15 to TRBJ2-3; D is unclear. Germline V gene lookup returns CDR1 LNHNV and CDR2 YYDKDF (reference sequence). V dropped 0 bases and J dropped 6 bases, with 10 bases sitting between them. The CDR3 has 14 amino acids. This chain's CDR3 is CATSRELVADTQYF. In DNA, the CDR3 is TGTGCCACCAGCAGAGAATTGGTTGCGGATACGCAGTATTTT.

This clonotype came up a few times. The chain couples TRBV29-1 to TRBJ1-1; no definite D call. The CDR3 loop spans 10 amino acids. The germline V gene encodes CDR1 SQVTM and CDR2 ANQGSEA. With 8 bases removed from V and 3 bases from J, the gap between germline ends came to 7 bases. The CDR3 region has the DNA TGCAGCCCCGGGGACACTGAAGCTTTCTTT. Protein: CSPGDTEAFF.

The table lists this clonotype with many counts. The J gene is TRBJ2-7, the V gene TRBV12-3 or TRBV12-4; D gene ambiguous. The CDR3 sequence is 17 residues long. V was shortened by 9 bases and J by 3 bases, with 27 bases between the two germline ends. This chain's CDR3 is CASRPPLIGRQSYEQYF. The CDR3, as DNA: TGTGCCAGTCGCCCACCCTTGATAGGACGGCAGAGCTACGAGCAGTACTTC.

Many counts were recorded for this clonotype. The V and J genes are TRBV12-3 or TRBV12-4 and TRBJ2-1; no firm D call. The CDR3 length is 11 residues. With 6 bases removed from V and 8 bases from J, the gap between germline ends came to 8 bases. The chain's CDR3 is CASSSRDEQFF. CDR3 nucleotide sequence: TGTGCCAGCAGCTCCAGAGATGAGCAGTTCTTC.

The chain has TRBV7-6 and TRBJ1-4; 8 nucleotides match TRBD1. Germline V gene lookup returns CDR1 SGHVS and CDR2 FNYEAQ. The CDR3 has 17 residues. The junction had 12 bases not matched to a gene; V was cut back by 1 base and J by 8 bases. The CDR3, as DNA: TGTGCCAGCAGCTTAGGACGGGCAGGGGGCGGGAGCGAAAAACTGTTTTTT. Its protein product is CASSLGRAGGGSEKLFF. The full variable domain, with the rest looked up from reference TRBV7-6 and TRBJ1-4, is GAGVSQSPRYKVTKRGQDVALRCDPISGHVSLYWYRQALGQGPEFLTYFNYEAQQDKSGLPNDRFSAERPEGSISTLTIQRTEQRDSAMYRCASSLGRAGGGSEKLFFGSGTQLSVL.

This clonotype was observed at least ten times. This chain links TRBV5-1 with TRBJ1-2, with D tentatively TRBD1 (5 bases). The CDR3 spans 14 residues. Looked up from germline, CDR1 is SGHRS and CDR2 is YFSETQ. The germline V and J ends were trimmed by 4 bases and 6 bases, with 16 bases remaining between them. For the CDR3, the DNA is TGCGCCAGCAGCGGAGGGACGCCCGATGATGGCTACACCTTC. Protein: CASSGGTPDDGYTF.

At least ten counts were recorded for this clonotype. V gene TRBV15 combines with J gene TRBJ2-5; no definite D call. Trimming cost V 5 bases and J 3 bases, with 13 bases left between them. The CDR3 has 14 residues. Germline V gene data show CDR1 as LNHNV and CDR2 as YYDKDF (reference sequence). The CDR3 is CATSPRGVKETQYF. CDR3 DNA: TGTGCCACCAGCCCCCGAGGAGTGAAAGAGACCCAGTACTTC. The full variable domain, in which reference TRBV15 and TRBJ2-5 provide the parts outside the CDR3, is DAMVIQNPRYQVTQFGKPVTLSCSQTLNHNVMYWYQQKSSQAPKLLFHYYDKDFNNEADTPDNFQSRRPNTSFCFLDIRSPGLGDTAMYLCATSPRGVKETQYFGPGTRLLVL.

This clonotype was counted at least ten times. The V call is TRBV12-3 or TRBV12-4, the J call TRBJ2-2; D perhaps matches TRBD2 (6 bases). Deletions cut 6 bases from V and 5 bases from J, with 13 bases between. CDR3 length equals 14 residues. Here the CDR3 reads CASSPGATTGELFF. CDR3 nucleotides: TGTGCCAGCAGCCCGGGAGCTACAACCGGGGAGCTGTTTTTT.

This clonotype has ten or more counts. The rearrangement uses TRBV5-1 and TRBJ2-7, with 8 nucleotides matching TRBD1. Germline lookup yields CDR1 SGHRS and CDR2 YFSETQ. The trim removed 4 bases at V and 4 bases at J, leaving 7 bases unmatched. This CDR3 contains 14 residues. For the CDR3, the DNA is TGCGCCAGCAGCCACCGGGACAGGAGATACGAGCAGTACTTC. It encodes CASSHRDRRYEQYF.